This entry features one T cell receptor beta chain sequence. What antigen it recognizes has not been identified. The record has no base qualities; no much larger clone is one base away. The record originates from a study of blood T cell repertoires in COVID-19 (dated by TCRdb to 2018 to 2020). In the study overall: Samples covering the acute and convalescent phases of COVID-19 were provided by collaborators in the United States, Italy and Spain. Where available, HLA class I and class II types were taken from metadata supplied by the sample provider and were not determined by assay-based typing. Nearly every sample came with metadata listing a de-identified subject ID, COVID-19 status, age in years and sex. The repertoires were released in a freely available public database meant as a resource for research on the immune response to SARS-CoV-2. Samples were obtained from the ongoing ImmuneRACE study (first 160 participants) and from 950 to 1,500 subjects provided by 6 global collaborators. The material from the prospective study consisted of cDNA or gDNA derived from T cells, B-cell-depleted T cells, or PBMCs. The dataset comprised deeply sampled blood TCRbeta repertoires from subjects exposed to, actively infected with, or recovered from COVID-19.

What the authors observed across the whole study: How much clinical and demographic metadata was included differed by source and by participant, and the metadata was provided uncurated.

Participants in the prospective study were enrolled through a virtual design, were aged about 18 to 90 years, and lived in 24 United States geographic areas. In the prospective study, participants were assigned to cohorts based on the clinical history participants reported in a screening survey and a study questionnaire. ImmuneRACE Cohort 3 recovered participants were defined by two consecutive negative NP/OP PCR tests, healthcare professional clearance, or symptom resolution. In the prospective study, mobile phlebotomists collected whole blood, serum and a nasopharyngeal or oropharyngeal swab from each participant. Participants in the prospective study had the option to provide additional blood draws and questionnaires over an approximately 2-month period. Before DNA extraction, blood samples from the prospective study were shipped at room temperature or frozen. Including cysteine and phenylalanine, the CDR3 has 15 amino acids. Solely the CDR3 DNA is kept, with 45 bases framed from the first base. Deletion took 0 bases off V and 1 base off J, with a span of 9 bases between the germline ends. CDR1 is given as MNHEY and CDR2 as SVGAGI, both from the germline V gene.

TCRbeta CDR3 regions were amplified from genomic DNA using the immunoSEQ Assay, a bias-controlled multiplex PCR. On the study's bioinformatics: The number of nucleated cells in each sample was estimated from the amplification of reference gene primers within the assay. To quantify the absolute abundance of each unique TCRbeta CDR3 rearrangement, sequence reads were collapsed and filtered. Productive Simpson clonality was computed per sample as the square root of Simpson's diversity index over productive rearrangements. Imported from immuneACCESS, the table was reduced by TCRdb to in-frame sequences with V and J called. These copies leave out some clones; in studies compared against another copy, an unresolved V gene accounts for under half, and the cause of the remainder is not known. That table supplies the V and J calls and clone size; D and trimming were determined from the DNA. This sample has about 130,000 clones in its table, and less than 90% of those were observed once. Clones ranked in the top ten supply 15% to 20% of the sample.

The specimen was PBMCs or T cells enriched from blood (not recorded which). The chain was built from TRBV6-5 and TRBJ1-1; perhaps TRBD1 is the D gene, with 6 bases matching. The sequence was obtained from a young man who had recovered from COVID-19. DNA sequence: TGTGCCAGCAGTTACTCACAGGGTACGAACACTGAAGCTTTCTTT. Its translation reads: CASSYSQGTNTEAFF.